Below, 11 T cell receptor beta chains from the same sample are listed, as sequenced in a study of shared clonotypes between healthy human individuals. Sequencing was performed with immunoSEQ multiplex PCR; in TCRdb, only in-frame clones are kept and a portion is missing. The sample has roughly 700,000 clones; less than 95% are singletons. The source material was memory CD8+ T cells from PBMCs. Subset denoted: CD45RO+ cells pooled with CCR7-negative TemRA cells. The receptors were sampled from a man younger than 30 in good health. Some clones in this sample may be carry-over from other donors' samples.

About this clone: Other DNA sequences of this sample code for an identical CDR3. The chain joins TRBV27 to TRBJ2-7; D not resolved. V gave up 5 bases and J gave up 0 bases, with 5 bases separating them. CDR3 length equals 12 residues. Germline V lookup: CDR1 MNHEY, CDR2 SMNVEV (reference sequence). Written as DNA, the CDR3 is TGTGCCAGCAGTCCCAACTCCTACGAGCAGTACTTC. Its protein is CASSPNSYEQYF.

The V and J genes are TRBV29-1 and TRBJ2-2, with 9 bases identical to TRBD2. Germline assignment: CDR1 SQVTM and CDR2 ANQGSEA. The CDR3 has 15 amino acids. The ends lost 6 bases at V and 1 base at J; junction bases unmatched: 6. The CDR3 spells CSVETSGRNTGELFF. For the CDR3, the DNA is TGCAGCGTCGAGACTAGCGGTAGGAACACCGGGGAGCTGTTTTTT.

The CDR3 DNA follows: TGTGCCAGCAGCACACAGGGACTAGCGGACTACAATGAGCAGTTCTTC. It yields the protein CASSTQGLADYNEQFF. The chain links TRBV7-9 to TRBJ2-1, with 11 bases aligning to TRBD2. This CDR3 contains 16 residues. V was pared by 5 bases and J by 3 bases, with 6 bases of the junction left unmatched. The V gene's germline CDR1 is SEHNR and CDR2 FQNEAQ (reference sequence).

The CDR3 region has the DNA TGTGCCAGCAGTGACAGGGGGCTCAACGAGCAGTACTTC. Translation: CASSDRGLNEQYF. The chain recombines TRBV2 with TRBJ2-7; 8 bases map to TRBD1. V gave up 3 bases and J gave up 5 bases; unmatched junction bases: 3. The CDR3 is 13 amino acids. The germline V gene encodes CDR1 SNHLY and CDR2 FYNNEI.

This chain links TRBV19 with TRBJ1-1; tentatively, D is TRBD1 (6 bases). This CDR3 region has 16 residues. The V end was cut by 3 bases, the J end by 6 bases, with 20 bases between. Germline V CDR1 and CDR2: LNHDA, SQIVND (reference sequence). This CDR3 is CASSISGAPLGAEAFF. The CDR3 DNA reads TGTGCCAGTAGTATTTCGGGGGCCCCTCTCGGGGCTGAAGCTTTCTTT.

The rearrangement uses TRBV19 and TRBJ1-5; D call uncertain. Trimming shortened V by 5 bases and J by 3 bases, and 11 bases separated the two germline ends. The germline gives CDR1 LNHDA, CDR2 SQIVND (reference sequence). CDR3 length: 14 amino acids. CDR3 residues: CASSFGSDNQPQHF. As DNA, the CDR3 is TGTGCCAGTAGTTTCGGGTCGGACAATCAGCCCCAGCATTTT.

The V call is TRBV30, the J call TRBJ2-1; TRBD2 agrees at 12 bases. Germline V gene data show CDR1 as GTSNPN and CDR2 as SVGIG (reference sequence). V dropped 2 bases and J dropped 9; count of bases not matched to a gene: 8. This CDR3 has 15 residues. CDR3 sequence (DNA): TGTGCCTGGAGTCGCAGACTAGCGGGAGCGGGTGAGCAGTTCTTC. Residues: CAWSRRLAGAGEQFF.

The J gene is TRBJ2-1, the V gene TRBV12-5; weak D call: TRBD1 (6 bases). Deletions cut 5 bases from V and 9 bases from J, with 11 bases between. Germline V lookup: CDR1 LGHNT, CDR2 FRNRAP. The CDR3 has 12 amino acids. The CDR3: CASGTVQGEQFF. For the CDR3, the DNA is TGTGCTAGTGGTACAGTACAGGGTGAGCAGTTCTTC.

This clone was detected only once. CDR3 coding DNA: TGTGCCTCAGGAGGTACCAGCCCTGGCTACACCTTC. Translation gives CASGGTSPGYTF. The chain recombines TRBV9 with TRBJ1-2; unclear D gene. Germline loops: CDR1 SGDLS, CDR2 YYNGEE. Trimming shortened V by 10 bases and J by 7 bases, and 17 bases separated the two germline ends. This CDR3 has 12 amino acids.

This clone was observed at least ten times. The V and J genes are TRBV5-5 and TRBJ2-2, with D hard to call. This CDR3 comprises 13 residues. Trimming took off 3 bases at V and 7 bases at J, with 10 bases between the two ends. From germline, CDR1 is SGHKS and CDR2 YYEKEE (reference sequence). The CDR3 protein is CASSSLLVGELFF. The CDR3 DNA is TGTGCCAGCAGCTCCCTTCTGGTCGGGGAGCTGTTTTTT.

The rearrangement links TRBV5-1 to TRBJ2-1; D perhaps matches TRBD2 (6 bases). The V gene's germline CDR1 is SGHRS and CDR2 YFSETQ. Trimming shortened V by 0 bases and J by 3 bases, and 25 bases separated the two germline ends. This CDR3 has 20 residues. CDR3 DNA: TGCGCCAGCAGCTTGGGGGACTTTTTAAAAGGGGTTGCTAACTACAATGAGCAGTTCTTC. This gives the protein CASSLGDFLKGVANYNEQFF.